What follows are 3 T cell receptor beta chains derived from one specimen sequenced in a study of cytomegalovirus exposure and HLA in healthy donors (TCRdb year 2017). The library relied on the immunoSEQ multiplex PCR assay. The multiplex PCR relied on a mix of 60 forward primers for TCR Vbeta segments and 13 reverse primers for TCR Jbeta segments. Entries here come from immuneACCESS through TCRdb and include only in-frame sequences with V and J called. Some clones fail to appear in such tables; in the studies checked, an unresolved V gene covers under half of the shortfall, and the cause of the remainder is unknown. This sample gives about 200,000 clones in total; 82% of them show up just once. Clones ranked in the top ten supply nearly 6% of the sample. Sequencing input: PBMCs. These receptors were collected from a man in his forties or fifties in good health and CMV-seropositive.

The rearrangement joins TRBV13 to TRBJ2-1; 14 bases match TRBD2. The CDR3 covers 15 residues. Germline CDR1 PRHDT, CDR2 FYEKMQ (reference sequence). The ends lost 4 bases at V and 6 bases at J; junction bases unmatched: 2. CDR3 coding DNA: TGTGCCAGCAGCTCGACTAGCGGGAGGGCCAATGAGCAGTTCTTC. Its translation: CASSSTSGRANEQFF. The full variable domain, its missing parts supplied by reference TRBV13 and TRBJ2-1, is AAGVIQSPRHLIKEKRETATLKCYPIPRHDTVYWYQQGPGQDPQFLISFYEKMQSDKGSIPDRFSAQQFSDYHSELNMSSLELGDSALYFCASSSTSGRANEQFFGPGTRLTVL.

The rearrangement joins TRBV29-1 to TRBJ2-3; TRBD2 agrees at 7 bases. V dropped 6 bases and J dropped 4; count of bases not matched to a gene: 13. In germline, CDR1 is SQVTM, CDR2 ANQGSEA. This CDR3 is built from 15 residues. The CDR3 loop is CSVGSGGGRADTQYF. In DNA form, the CDR3 reads TGCAGCGTGGGTTCCGGCGGTGGGAGGGCAGATACGCAGTATTTT.

CDR3 bases: TGCAGCGTTTTAACAGGGGGCTATGGCTACACCTTC. Protein sequence: CSVLTGGYGYTF. The rearrangement joins TRBV29-1 to TRBJ1-2; TRBD1 aligns across 8 bases. Germline V gene sequence: CDR1 SQVTM, CDR2 ANQGSEA. The CDR3 runs 12 residues. V trimming: 5 bases; J trimming: 4 bases; junction bases outside the gene matches: 3.